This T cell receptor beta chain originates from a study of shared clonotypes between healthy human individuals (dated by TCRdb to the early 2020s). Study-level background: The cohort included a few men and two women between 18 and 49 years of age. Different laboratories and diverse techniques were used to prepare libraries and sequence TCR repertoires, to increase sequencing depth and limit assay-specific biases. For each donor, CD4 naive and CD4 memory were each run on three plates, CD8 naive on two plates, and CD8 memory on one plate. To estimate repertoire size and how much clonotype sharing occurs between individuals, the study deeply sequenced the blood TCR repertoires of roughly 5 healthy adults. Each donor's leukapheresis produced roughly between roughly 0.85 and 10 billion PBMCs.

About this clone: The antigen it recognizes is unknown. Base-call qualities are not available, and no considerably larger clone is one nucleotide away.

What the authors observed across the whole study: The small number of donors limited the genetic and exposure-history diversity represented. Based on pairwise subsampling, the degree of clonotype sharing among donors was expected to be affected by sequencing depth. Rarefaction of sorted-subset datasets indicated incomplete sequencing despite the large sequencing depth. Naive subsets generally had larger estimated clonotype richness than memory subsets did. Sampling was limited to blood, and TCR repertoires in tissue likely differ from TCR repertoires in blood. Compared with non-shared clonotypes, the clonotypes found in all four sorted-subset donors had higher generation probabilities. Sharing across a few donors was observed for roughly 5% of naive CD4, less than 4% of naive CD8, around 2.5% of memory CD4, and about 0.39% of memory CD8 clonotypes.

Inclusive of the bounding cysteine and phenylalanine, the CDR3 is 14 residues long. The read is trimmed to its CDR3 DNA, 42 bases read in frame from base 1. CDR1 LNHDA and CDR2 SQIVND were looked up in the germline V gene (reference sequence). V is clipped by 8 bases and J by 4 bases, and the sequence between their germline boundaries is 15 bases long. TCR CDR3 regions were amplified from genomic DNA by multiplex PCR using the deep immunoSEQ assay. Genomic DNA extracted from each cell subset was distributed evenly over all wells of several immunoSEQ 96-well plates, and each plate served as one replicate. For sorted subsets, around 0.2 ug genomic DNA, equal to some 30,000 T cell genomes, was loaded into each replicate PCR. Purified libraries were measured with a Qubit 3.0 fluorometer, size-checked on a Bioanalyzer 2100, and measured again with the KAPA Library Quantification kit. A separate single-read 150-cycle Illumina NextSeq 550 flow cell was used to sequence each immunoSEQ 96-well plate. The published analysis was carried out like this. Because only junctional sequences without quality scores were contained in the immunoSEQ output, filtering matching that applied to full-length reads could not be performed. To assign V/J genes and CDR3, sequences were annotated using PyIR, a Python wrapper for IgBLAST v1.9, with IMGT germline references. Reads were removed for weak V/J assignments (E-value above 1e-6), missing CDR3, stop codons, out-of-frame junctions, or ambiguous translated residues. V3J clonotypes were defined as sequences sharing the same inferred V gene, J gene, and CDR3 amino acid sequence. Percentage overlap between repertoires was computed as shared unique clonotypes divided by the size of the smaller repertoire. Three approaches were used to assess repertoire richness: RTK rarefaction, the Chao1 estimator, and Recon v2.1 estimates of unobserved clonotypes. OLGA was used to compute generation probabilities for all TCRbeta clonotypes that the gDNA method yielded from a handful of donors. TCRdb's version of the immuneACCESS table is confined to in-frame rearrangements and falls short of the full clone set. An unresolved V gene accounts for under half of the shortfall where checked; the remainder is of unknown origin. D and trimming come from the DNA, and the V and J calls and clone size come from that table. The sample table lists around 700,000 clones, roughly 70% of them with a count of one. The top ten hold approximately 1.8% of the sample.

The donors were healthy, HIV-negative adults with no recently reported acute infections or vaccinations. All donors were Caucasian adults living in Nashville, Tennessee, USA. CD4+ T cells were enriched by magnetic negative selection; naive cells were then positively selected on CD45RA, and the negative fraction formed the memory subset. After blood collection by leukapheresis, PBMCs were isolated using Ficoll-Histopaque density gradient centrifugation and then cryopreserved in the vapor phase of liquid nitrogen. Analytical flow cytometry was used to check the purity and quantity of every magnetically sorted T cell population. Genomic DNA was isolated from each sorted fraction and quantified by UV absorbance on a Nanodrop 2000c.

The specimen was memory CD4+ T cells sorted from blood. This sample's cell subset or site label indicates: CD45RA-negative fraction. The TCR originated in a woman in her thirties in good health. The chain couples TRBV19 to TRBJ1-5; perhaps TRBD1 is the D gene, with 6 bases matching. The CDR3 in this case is CASLRRGANQPQHF. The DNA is TGTGCCAGTCTCAGGCGGGGGGCTAATCAGCCCCAGCATTTT. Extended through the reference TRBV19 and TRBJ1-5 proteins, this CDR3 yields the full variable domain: DGGITQSPKYLFRKEGQNVTLSCEQNLNHDAMYWYRQDPGQGLRLIYYSQIVNDFQKGDIAEGYSVSREKKESFPLTVTSAQKNPTAFYLCASLRRGANQPQHFGDGTRLSIL.